The 26 T cell receptor beta chains reported below all come from one sample, sequenced in a study of blood T cell repertoires in COVID-19. The data were produced by immunoSEQ multiplex PCR, yet TCRdb's version contains in-frame clones alone and is incomplete. The sample has about 20,000 clones; more than 65% are singletons. Sequenced: peripheral blood. The receptor set was obtained from a man older than 75 with acute or convalescent COVID-19.

This clone showed up just a few times. This chain joins TRBV5-5 and TRBJ1-5, with D possibly matching TRBD1 (6 bases). The V gene lost 6 bases and the J gene lost 6 bases, with 19 bases spanning the gap. Germline V gives CDR1 SGHKS, CDR2 YYEKEE (reference sequence). The CDR3 consists of 15 residues. CDR3 protein: CASMVGGGSSQPQHF. CDR3 bases: TGTGCCAGCATGGTAGGGGGAGGGTCCTCTCAGCCCCAGCATTTT.

Here the CDR3 reads CASSQDTGWGYTF. The CDR3 region has the DNA TGTGCCAGCAGCCAAGACACAGGGTGGGGCTACACCTTC. The rearrangement links TRBV3-1 (or the pseudogene TRBV3-2) to TRBJ1-2, with D tentatively TRBD1 (6 bases). Trimming took off 0 bases at V and 8 bases at J, with 10 bases between the two ends. The CDR3 length is 13 residues. Germline V gene data show CDR1 as LGHDT and CDR2 as YNNKEL (reference sequence).

This chain links TRBV5-1 with TRBJ1-3, with 7 bases aligning to TRBD1. With 0 bases clipped from V and 1 base from J, the junction kept 10 bases outside the gene matches. This CDR3 spans 18 amino acids. The germline V gene encodes CDR1 SGHRS and CDR2 YFSETQ. CDR3 region: CASSLEAGGFGSGNTIYF. The CDR3 DNA follows: TGCGCCAGCAGCTTGGAGGCAGGGGGGTTCGGGTCTGGAAACACCATATATTTT.

The chain carries TRBV27 and TRBJ2-3; 9 nucleotides line up with TRBD2. Germline V lookup: CDR1 MNHEY, CDR2 SMNVEV (reference sequence). The CDR3 length is 18 residues. The trim removed 6 bases at V and 3 bases at J, leaving 16 bases unmatched. The CDR3 coding sequence is TGTGCCAGCAGAAGAAGGAGAACCGGGACTAGCTTTACAGATACGCAGTATTTT. Protein sequence: CASRRRRTGTSFTDTQYF.

V and J are TRBV28 and TRBJ2-5; D perhaps matches TRBD2 (6 bases). CDR1 is MDHEN, CDR2 SYDVKM, per germline. Trimming left V 5 bases short and J 5 bases short, with 12 bases between. The CDR3 spans 13 residues. This CDR3 is CASSSSGEETQYF. CDR3 sequence (DNA): TGTGCCAGCAGTAGTAGCGGAGAGGAGACCCAGTACTTC.

Concerning this clone: Different DNA sequences within this sample yield the same CDR3. CDR3 coding DNA: TGTGCCAGCAGCTTAGCAGGGGGCGGAGAGACCCAGTACTTC. Amino acid sequence: CASSLAGGGETQYF. The chain joins TRBV7-2 to TRBJ2-5; 7 positions match TRBD1. J gave up 4 bases and V 0 bases, and 2 bases lay outside the gene matches. Looked up from germline, CDR1 is SGHTA and CDR2 is FQGNSA. The CDR3 is 14 amino acids.

The rearrangement links TRBV11-1 to TRBJ2-5, with TRBD1 matching 8 bases. With V trimmed by 2 bases and J by 5 bases, 7 bases remained unmatched. Looked up from germline, CDR1 is SGHAT and CDR2 is FQDESV (reference sequence). This CDR3 has 15 amino acids. Here the CDR3 DNA reads TGTGCCAGCAGCTTACGCACAGGGGGGTTGGAGACCCAGTACTTC. Protein product: CASSLRTGGLETQYF. Using reference TRBV11-1 and TRBJ2-5 for the parts outside the CDR3, the full variable domain is EAEVAQSPRYKITEKSQAVAFWCDPISGHATLYWYRQILGQGPELLVQFQDESVVDDSQLPKDRFSAERLKGVDSTLKIQPAELGDSAMYLCASSLRTGGLETQYFGPGTRLLVL.

The rearrangement joins TRBV7-2 to TRBJ2-7; 8 positions agree with TRBD1. Trimming removed 5 bases from V and 0 bases from J; junction bases left unmatched: 6. There are 15 residues in the CDR3. Germline assignment: CDR1 SGHTA and CDR2 FQGNSA. CDR3 sequence reads: CASSNGQGASYEQYF. The CDR3 DNA sequence: TGTGCCAGCAGCAATGGACAGGGTGCCTCCTACGAGCAGTACTTC.

V and J are TRBV5-1 and TRBJ2-3; 8 bases match TRBD2. There are 16 residues in the CDR3. The germline gives CDR1 SGHRS, CDR2 YFSETQ. Unmatched junction bases numbered 6, after V lost 1 base and J lost 2 bases. CDR3 in amino acids: CASSLKLAGTTDTQYF. In nucleotides, the CDR3 is TGCGCCAGCAGCTTGAAGTTAGCGGGGACCACAGATACGCAGTATTTT.

This chain joins TRBV7-3 and TRBJ2-1; the match to TRBD2 covers 16 bases. J was trimmed by 8 bases and V by 6 bases; bases with no gene match: 13. The CDR3 is made up of 18 amino acids. Germline V gene lookup returns CDR1 SGHTA and CDR2 FQGTGA. CDR3 bases: TGTGCCAGCAGTCGCTTCAGTCCGGGACTAGCGGGAGGGGATGAGCAGTTCTTC. It translates to CASSRFSPGLAGGDEQFF.

J is TRBJ1-2 and V is TRBV21-1; the D call of TRBD1 is as the table states it, not checked on the DNA. TRBV21-1 is labeled a pseudogene. This CDR3 has 16 residues. This CDR3 is CASSISCRGLHYGYTF. The CDR3 DNA follows: TGTGCCAGCAGCATCTCCTGTAGGGGGCTGCACTATGGCTACACCTTC.

The chain uses TRBV2 and TRBJ2-1; D gene unclear. This CDR3 is 15 amino acids long. CDR1 and CDR2 (germline): SNHLY, FYNNEI. Trimming took 2 bases from V and 1 from J, leaving 9 bases between them. CDR3: CASSENSGSYNEQFF. The CDR3 DNA sequence: TGTGCCAGCAGTGAAAACTCCGGTTCCTACAATGAGCAGTTCTTC.

This chain connects TRBV7-3 to TRBJ2-3; D is ambiguous. The length of the CDR3 is 13 residues. Between the trimmed V and J ends, which lost 0 bases and 8 bases, there was a span of 9 bases. Germline loops: CDR1 SGHTA, CDR2 FQGTGA. The CDR3 DNA is TGTGCCAGCAGCTTAACCGGTGCTGGTACGCAGTATTTT. Protein product: CASSLTGAGTQYF.

This clone has only one observation. CDR3 DNA: TGCGCCAGCAGCTTGCCATCCGGGGAGCTGTTTTTT. Translating gives CASSLPSGELFF. V usage is TRBV5-1 and J usage is TRBJ2-2; D gene uncertain. This CDR3 comprises 12 residues. Deletions cut 1 base from V and 6 bases from J, with 4 bases between. CDR1 and CDR2 (germline): SGHRS, YFSETQ.

The V and J genes are TRBV15 and TRBJ1-2, with a weak D call TRBD1 (5 bases). The CDR3 loop spans 14 amino acids. The germline V gene encodes CDR1 LNHNV and CDR2 YYDKDF (reference sequence). Trimming removed 0 bases from V and 4 bases from J, with 9 bases in between. CDR3: CATSRDARAYGYTF. CDR3 sequence (DNA): TGTGCCACCAGCAGAGATGCCAGGGCCTATGGCTACACCTTC.

The chain carries TRBV9 and TRBJ1-3, with 8 bases aligning to TRBD1. Germline lookup yields CDR1 SGDLS and CDR2 YYNGEE. The ends lost 3 bases at V and 7 bases at J; junction bases unmatched: 12. This CDR3 comprises 16 residues. In DNA, the CDR3 is TGTGCCAGCAGCGCCCCCGGACAGGGAAATCGTAACACCATATATTTT. Its translation is CASSAPGQGNRNTIYF. Complete variable domain (other parts from reference TRBV9 and TRBJ1-3): DSGVTQTPKHLITATGQRVTLRCSPRSGDLSVYWYQQSLDQGLQFLIQYYNGEERAKGNILERFSAQQFPDLHSELNLSSLELGDSALYFCASSAPGQGNRNTIYFGEGSWLTVV.

The rearrangement uses TRBV28 and TRBJ1-6; 9 bases are shared with TRBD1. CDR3 length: 19 residues. Germline V gene lookup returns CDR1 MDHEN and CDR2 SYDVKM. Trimming removed 3 bases from V and 6 bases from J; junction bases left unmatched: 15. The CDR3, as DNA: TGTGCCAGCAGTTTCCCCGGGACAGGGAAAGGTCGGACTAATTCACCCCTCCACTTT. As protein: CASSFPGTGKGRTNSPLHF.

The CDR3 here is CASSLKPPVGGAASTDTQYF. The CDR3 nucleotides read TGTGCCAGCAGCTTAAAACCCCCTGTTGGCGGGGCTGCTAGCACAGATACGCAGTATTTT. The chain carries TRBV7-3 and TRBJ2-3; possible D gene TRBD2, 6 bases. Trimming removed 1 base at V and 0 bases at J, with 23 bases between. The CDR3 has 20 residues. Germline-derived CDR1 and CDR2 are SGHTA and FQGTGA.

The CDR3 coding sequence is TGTGCCAGCGTCCTTAGCGGAAGCACAGATACGCAGTATTTT. It is translated as CASVLSGSTDTQYF. This sequence joins TRBV3-1 (or the pseudogene TRBV3-2) and TRBJ2-3; possible D gene TRBD2, 6 bases. V was trimmed by 8 bases and J by 0 bases, leaving 12 bases between them. The CDR3 length is 14 residues. In germline, CDR1 is LGHDT, CDR2 YNNKEL (reference sequence).

The chain recombines TRBV19 with TRBJ1-4, with D possibly matching TRBD1 (6 bases). V lost 5 bases to trimming and J lost 4 bases, with 11 bases between them. CDR3 size: 14 residues. CDR1 is LNHDA, CDR2 SQIVND, per germline (reference sequence). DNA of the CDR3: TGTGCCAGTAGTGAAAGGGGGTTTAATGAAAAACTGTTTTTT. Translating it yields CASSERGFNEKLFF.

The chain uses TRBV7-9 and TRBJ2-2; 11 nucleotides line up with TRBD2. V dropped 4 bases and J dropped 6; count of bases not matched to a gene: 13. The CDR3 is 18 residues long. Germline values: CDR1 SEHNR, CDR2 FQNEAQ (reference sequence). The CDR3 is CASSSPSGTSGHAGELFF. The CDR3 nucleotides are TGTGCCAGCAGCTCCCCTTCCGGGACTAGCGGACACGCCGGGGAGCTGTTTTTT. The variable domain in full, completed from reference TRBV7-9 and TRBJ2-2, reads DTGVSQNPRHKITKRGQNVTFRCDPISEHNRLYWYRQTLGQGPEFLTYFQNEAQLEKSRLLSDRFSAERPKGSFSTLEIQRTEQGDSAMYLCASSSPSGTSGHAGELFFGEGSRLTVL.

The rearrangement uses TRBV28 and TRBJ1-1, with D uncertain. The CDR3 is 12 amino acids. The germline gives CDR1 MDHEN, CDR2 SYDVKM. Trimming took 3 bases from V and 6 from J, leaving 8 bases between them. The CDR3 DNA is TGTGCCAGCAGTTTCCTATCTGCTGAAGCTTTCTTT. Protein: CASSFLSAEAFF.

The rearrangement uses TRBV18 and TRBJ2-7; 7 bases map to TRBD2. The trim removed 0 bases at V and 3 bases at J, leaving 5 bases unmatched. The CDR3 sequence is 15 residues long. The germline V gene encodes CDR1 KGHSH and CDR2 LQKENI. CDR3 coding DNA: TGTGCCAGCTCACCACCGGGACTAACTAGCTACGAGCAGTACTTC. It translates to CASSPPGLTSYEQYF.

This clone appeared once. This chain joins TRBV6-4 and TRBJ2-1, with TRBD2 identical over 12 bases. Germline V gene sequence: CDR1 MRHNA, CDR2 SNTAGT. The trim removed 4 bases at V and 7 bases at J, leaving 5 bases unmatched. The CDR3 runs to 15 residues. The CDR3 sequence is CASSGLAGGSNEQFF. The CDR3 DNA sequence: TGTGCCAGCAGTGGGCTAGCGGGAGGGTCGAATGAGCAGTTCTTC.

The chain couples TRBV18 to TRBJ2-7, with D unclear. The CDR3 runs 13 residues. V lost 5 bases and J lost 4, with 12 bases in between. The germline gives CDR1 KGHSH, CDR2 LQKENI. CDR3 sequence: CASSLGLSYEQYV. As DNA, the CDR3 is TGTGCCAGCTCATTGGGCCTCTCGTACGAGCAGTACGTC.

The chain couples TRBV3-1 (or the pseudogene TRBV3-2) to TRBJ2-1; TRBD2 aligns across 8 bases. This CDR3 is built from 16 residues. V trimming: 2 bases; J trimming: 7 bases; junction bases outside the gene matches: 10. Germline CDR1 reads LGHDT; CDR2 reads YNNKEL (reference sequence). The CDR3 DNA is TGTGCCAGCAGCCAAATGTCTCCCGGGAGGGATAATGAGCAGTTCTTC. It encodes CASSQMSPGRDNEQFF.